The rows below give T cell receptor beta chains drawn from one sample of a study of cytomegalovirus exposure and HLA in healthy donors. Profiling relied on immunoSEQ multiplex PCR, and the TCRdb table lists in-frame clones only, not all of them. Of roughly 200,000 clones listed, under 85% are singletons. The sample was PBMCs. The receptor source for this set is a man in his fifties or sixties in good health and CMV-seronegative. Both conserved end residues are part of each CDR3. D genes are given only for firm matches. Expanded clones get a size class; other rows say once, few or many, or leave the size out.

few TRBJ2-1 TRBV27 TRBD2 CASRDLAGANEQFF TGTGCCAGCAGAGATTTGGCGGGAGCTAATGAGCAGTTCTTC
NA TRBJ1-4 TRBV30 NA CAWSVRSQRGEKLFF TGTGCCTGGAGTGTCAGAAGCCAACGAGGAGAAAAACTGTTTTTT
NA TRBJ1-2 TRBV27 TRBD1 CASSLYGDRPWGYTF TGTGCCAGCAGTTTATATGGGGACAGGCCGTGGGGCTACACCTTC
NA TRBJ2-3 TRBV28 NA CASSHTDTQYF TGTGCCAGCAGTCACACAGATACGCAGTATTTT
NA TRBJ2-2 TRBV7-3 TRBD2 CASSLTLGLAGSKAGELFF TGTGCCAGCAGCTTAACGTTAGGACTAGCGGGCTCTAAAGCCGGGGAGCTGTTTTTT
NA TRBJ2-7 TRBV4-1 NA CASSEGRTSPNSYEQYF TGCGCCAGCAGCGAGGGCCGAACTAGCCCAAACTCCTACGAGCAGTACTTC
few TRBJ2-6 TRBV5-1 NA CASSSVSGANVLTF TGCGCCAGCAGCTCCGTCTCTGGGGCCAACGTCCTGACTTTC
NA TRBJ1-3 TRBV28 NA CASSLTGVGNTIYF TGTGCCAGCAGTTTAACGGGTGTCGGAAACACCATATATTTT
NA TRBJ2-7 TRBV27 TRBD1 CASSSQGQSYEQYF TGTGCCAGCAGTTCTCAGGGACAGTCCTACGAGCAGTACTTC
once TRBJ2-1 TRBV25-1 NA CASSDHGMQFF TGTGCCAGCAGTGATCACGGGATGCAGTTCTTC
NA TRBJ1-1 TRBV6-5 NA CASTLGGVNTEAFF TGTGCCAGCACGCTCGGGGGGGTGAACACTGAAGCTTTCTTT
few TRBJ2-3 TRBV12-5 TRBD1 CASGQGADNTQYF TGTGCTAGTGGTCAGGGGGCGGACAATACGCAGTATTTT
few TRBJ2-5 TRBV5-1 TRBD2 CASSPPGLAGGQETQYF TGCGCCAGCAGCCCGCCAGGACTAGCGGGAGGGCAAGAGACCCAGTACTTC
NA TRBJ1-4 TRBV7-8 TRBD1 CASSLARDRGTEKLFF TGTGCCAGCAGCTTAGCGAGGGACAGGGGGACTGAAAAACTGTTTTTT
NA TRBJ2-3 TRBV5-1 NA CASSFSVGTDTQYF TGCGCCAGCAGCTTTAGCGTTGGCACAGATACGCAGTATTTT
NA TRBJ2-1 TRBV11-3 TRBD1 CASSSPRGQNYNEQFF TGTGCCAGCAGCTCCCCAAGGGGACAGAACTACAATGAGCAGTTCTTC
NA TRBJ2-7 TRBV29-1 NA CSVNRAYEQYF TGCAGCGTAAACAGAGCCTACGAGCAGTACTTC
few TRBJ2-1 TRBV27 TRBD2 CASSLVSSGMGGEQFF TGTGCCAGCAGTTTAGTGTCTAGCGGGATGGGCGGTGAGCAGTTCTTC
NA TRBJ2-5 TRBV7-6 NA CASSLRRDKETQYF TGTGCCAGCAGCTTAAGGCGAGACAAAGAGACCCAGTACTTC
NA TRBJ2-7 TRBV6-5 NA CASSYSKLAGEQYF TGTGCCAGCAGTTACTCGAAACTAGCCGGCGAGCAGTACTTC
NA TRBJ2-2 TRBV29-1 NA CSGGQRTGELFF TGCAGCGGCGGACAGCGCACCGGGGAGCTGTTTTTT
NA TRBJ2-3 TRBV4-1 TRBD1 CASSQSGTGFSTDTQYF TGCGCCAGCAGCCAATCCGGGACAGGGTTTAGCACAGATACGCAGTATTTT
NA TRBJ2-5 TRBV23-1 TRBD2 CASSHRTSGQETQYF TGCGCCAGCAGCCACCGAACTAGCGGGCAAGAGACCCAGTACTTC
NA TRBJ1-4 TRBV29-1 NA CSVLDLSNEKLFF TGCAGCGTTTTAGACTTATCTAATGAAAAACTGTTTTTT
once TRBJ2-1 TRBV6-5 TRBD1 CASSYRRQGAREQFF TGTGCCAGCAGTTACAGGAGACAGGGGGCTCGGGAGCAGTTCTTC
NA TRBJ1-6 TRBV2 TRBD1 CASSPQGAGWSSYNSPLHF TGTGCCAGCAGTCCCCAGGGGGCTGGGTGGAGCTCCTATAATTCACCCCTCCACTTT
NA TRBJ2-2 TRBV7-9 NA CASSLRGGDTGELFF TGTGCCAGCAGCTTACGAGGGGGGGACACCGGGGAGCTGTTTTTT
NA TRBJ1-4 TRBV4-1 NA CASSHPGENEKLFF TGCGCCAGCAGCCATCCAGGGGAAAATGAAAAACTGTTTTTT
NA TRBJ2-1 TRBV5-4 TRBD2 CASSSSSGRGNEQFF TGTGCCAGCAGCTCGTCTAGCGGGAGGGGTAATGAGCAGTTCTTC
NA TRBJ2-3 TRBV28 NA CASSLRTVDTQYF TGTGCCAGCAGTTTGAGGACAGTAGATACGCAGTATTTT
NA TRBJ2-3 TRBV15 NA CATSRGATPSTDTQYF TGTGCCACCAGCAGGGGCGCGACGCCTAGCACAGATACGCAGTATTTT
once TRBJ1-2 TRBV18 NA CASSPLQDGYTF TGTGCCAGCTCACCATTACAGGATGGCTACACCTTC
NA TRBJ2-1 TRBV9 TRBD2 CASSIPGTSGYNEQFF TGTGCCAGCAGCATCCCCGGGACTAGCGGGTACAATGAGCAGTTCTTC
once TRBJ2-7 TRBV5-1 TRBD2 CASSVTGRGGSYEQYF TGCGCCAGCAGCGTCACGGGACGCGGGGGCTCCTACGAGCAGTACTTC
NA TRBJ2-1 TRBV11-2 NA CASSFRRSSYNEQFF TGTGCCAGCAGCTTCCGACGGAGCTCCTACAATGAGCAGTTCTTC
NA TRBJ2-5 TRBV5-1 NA CASSLTGKETQYF TGCGCCAGCAGCCTAACAGGGAAAGAGACCCAGTACTTC
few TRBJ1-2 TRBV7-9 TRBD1 CASSLGTGGYGYTF TGTGCCAGCAGCTTAGGGACAGGTGGCTATGGCTACACCTTC
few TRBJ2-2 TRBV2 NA CASSEALAGRASTGELFF TGTGCCAGCAGTGAAGCGCTTGCGGGAAGGGCGAGCACCGGGGAGCTGTTTTTT
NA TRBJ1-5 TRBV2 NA CASSARSGNQPQHF TGTGCCAGCTCCGCTAGAAGCGGTAATCAGCCCCAGCATTTT
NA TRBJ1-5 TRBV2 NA CASSGGGFYQPQHF TGTGCCAGCAGTGGGGGGGGTTTTTATCAGCCCCAGCATTTT
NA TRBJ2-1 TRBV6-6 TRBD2 CASSPTSGSYNEQFF TGTGCCAGCAGTCCAACTAGCGGGAGTTACAATGAGCAGTTCTTC
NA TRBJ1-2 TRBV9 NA CASSQTGGDRYGYTF TGTGCCAGCAGCCAGACGGGGGGAGACCGCTATGGCTACACCTTC
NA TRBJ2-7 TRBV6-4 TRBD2 CASSELAGPGEQYF TGTGCCAGCAGTGAACTAGCGGGGCCGGGCGAGCAGTACTTC
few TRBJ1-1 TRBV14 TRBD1 CASSQGQGLTTEAFF TGTGCCAGCAGCCAAGGACAGGGGCTGACCACTGAAGCTTTCTTT
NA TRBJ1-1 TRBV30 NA CAWSSGGPNTEAFF TGTGCCTGGAGCTCTGGGGGCCCGAACACTGAAGCTTTCTTT
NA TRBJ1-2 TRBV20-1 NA CSARQAFGYTF TGCAGTGCTCGTCAGGCATTCGGCTACACCTTC
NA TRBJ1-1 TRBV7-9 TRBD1 CASSSTGGALDTEAFF TGTGCCAGCAGCTCGACAGGGGGGGCTTTGGACACTGAAGCTTTCTTT
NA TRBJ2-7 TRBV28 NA CASSLFTGEQYF TGTGCCAGCAGTTTATTTACAGGGGAGCAGTACTTC
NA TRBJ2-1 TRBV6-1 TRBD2 CASSETSGGTYNEQFF TGTGCCAGCAGTGAAACATCGGGAGGAACATACAATGAGCAGTTCTTC
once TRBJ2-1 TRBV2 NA CASSLAETSYNEQFF TGTGCCAGCAGTTTAGCGGAGACTTCCTACAATGAGCAGTTCTTC
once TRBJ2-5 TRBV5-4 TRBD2 CASSLAKLAGRQETQYF TGTGCCAGCAGCTTGGCCAAACTAGCGGGACGACAAGAGACCCAGTACTTC
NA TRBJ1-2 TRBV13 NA CASSLGRRDYGYTF TGTGCCAGCAGCTTAGGGCGGAGGGACTATGGCTACACCTTC
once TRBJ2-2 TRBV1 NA CTSSQGRRESRELFF TGCACCAGCAGCCAAGGACGGCGGGAGTCGCGGGAGCTGTTTTTT
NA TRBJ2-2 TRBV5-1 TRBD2 CASSSAGALGGELFF TGCGCCAGCAGCTCAGCGGGAGCCCTTGGCGGGGAGCTGTTTTTT
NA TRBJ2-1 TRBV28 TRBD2 CATVRTSGNNEQFF TGTGCCACCGTACGGACTAGCGGGAACAATGAGCAGTTCTTC
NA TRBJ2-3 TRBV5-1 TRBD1 CASSSSGTGITDTQYF TGCGCCAGCAGCTCATCCGGGACAGGGATCACAGACACGCAGTATTTT
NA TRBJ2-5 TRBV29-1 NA CSVEGQGGETQYF TGCAGCGTTGAAGGACAGGGAGGAGAGACCCAGTACTTC
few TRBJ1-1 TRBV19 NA CASRPYPGNTEAFF TGTGCCAGTAGACCTTACCCGGGAAACACTGAAGCTTTCTTT
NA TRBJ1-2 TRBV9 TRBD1 CASSPSPGGLLQGYTF TGTGCCAGCAGCCCGTCCCCAGGGGGCCTGCTTCAGGGCTACACCTTC